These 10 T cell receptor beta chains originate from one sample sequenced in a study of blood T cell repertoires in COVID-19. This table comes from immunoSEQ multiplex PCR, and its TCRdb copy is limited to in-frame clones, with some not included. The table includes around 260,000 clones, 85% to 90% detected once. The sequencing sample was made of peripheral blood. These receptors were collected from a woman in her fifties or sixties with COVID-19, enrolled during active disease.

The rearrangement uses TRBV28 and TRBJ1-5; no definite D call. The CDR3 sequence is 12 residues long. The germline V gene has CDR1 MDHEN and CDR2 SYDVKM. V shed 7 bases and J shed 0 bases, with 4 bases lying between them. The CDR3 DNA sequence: TGTGCCAGCACGTTTAGCAATCAGCCCCAGCATTTT. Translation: CASTFSNQPQHF.

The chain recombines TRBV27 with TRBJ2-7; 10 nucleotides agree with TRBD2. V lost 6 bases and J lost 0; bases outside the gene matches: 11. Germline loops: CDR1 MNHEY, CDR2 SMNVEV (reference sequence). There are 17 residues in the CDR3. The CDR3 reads CASSPFNSGRASYEQYF. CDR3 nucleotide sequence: TGTGCCAGCAGCCCCTTCAACAGCGGGAGGGCCTCCTACGAGCAGTACTTC.

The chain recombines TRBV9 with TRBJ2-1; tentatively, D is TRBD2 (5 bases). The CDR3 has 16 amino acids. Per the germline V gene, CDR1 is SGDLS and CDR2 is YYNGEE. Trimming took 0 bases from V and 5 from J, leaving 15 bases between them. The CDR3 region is CASSVALGGRHNEQFF. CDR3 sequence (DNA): TGTGCCAGCAGCGTAGCTCTCGGCGGGCGCCACAATGAGCAGTTCTTC.

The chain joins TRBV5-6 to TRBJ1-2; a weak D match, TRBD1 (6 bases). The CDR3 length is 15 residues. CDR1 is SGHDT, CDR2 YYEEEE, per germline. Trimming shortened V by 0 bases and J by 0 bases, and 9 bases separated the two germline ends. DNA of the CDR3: TGTGCCAGCAGCTTGGTGGACAGCGCTAACTATGGCTACACCTTC. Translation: CASSLVDSANYGYTF.

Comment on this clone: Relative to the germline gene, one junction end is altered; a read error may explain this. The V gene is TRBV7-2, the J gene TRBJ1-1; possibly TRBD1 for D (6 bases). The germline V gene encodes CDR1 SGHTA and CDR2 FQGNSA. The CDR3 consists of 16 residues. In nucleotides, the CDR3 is TGTGCCAGCAGCTCAATGGACAGCACGATGAACGCTGAAGCTTTCTTT. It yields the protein CASSSMDSTMNAEAFF.

The CDR3 nucleotides read TGTGCCAGCAGCAGGGGGTTGGGGACAGATACGCAGTATTTT. This codes for CASSRGLGTDTQYF. The genes are TRBV9 and TRBJ2-3, with TRBD1 as a possible D gene (6 bases). The CDR3 consists of 14 residues. Trimming pared 4 bases from V and 3 bases from J, leaving 12 bases between. CDR1 is SGDLS, CDR2 YYNGEE, per germline.

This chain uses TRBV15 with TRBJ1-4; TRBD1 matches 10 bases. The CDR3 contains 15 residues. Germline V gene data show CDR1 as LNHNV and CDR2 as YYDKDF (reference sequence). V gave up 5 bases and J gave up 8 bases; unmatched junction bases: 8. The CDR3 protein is CATSVPGTGDEKLFF. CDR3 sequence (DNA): TGTGCCACCAGCGTCCCCGGGACAGGGGACGAAAAACTGTTTTTT.

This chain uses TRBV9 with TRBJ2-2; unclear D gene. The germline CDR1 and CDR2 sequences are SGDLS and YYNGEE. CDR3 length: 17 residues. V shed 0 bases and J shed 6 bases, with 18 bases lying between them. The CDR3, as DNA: TGTGCCAGCAGCGTAGCCCCTGAGGCTAGTGGTTCCGGGGAGCTGTTTTTT. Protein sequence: CASSVAPEASGSGELFF.

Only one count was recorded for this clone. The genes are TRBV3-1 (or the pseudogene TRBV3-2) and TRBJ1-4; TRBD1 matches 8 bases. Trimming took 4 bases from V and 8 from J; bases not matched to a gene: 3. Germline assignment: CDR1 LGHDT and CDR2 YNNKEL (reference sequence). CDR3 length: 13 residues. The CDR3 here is CASSRDRWEKLFF. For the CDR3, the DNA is TGTGCCAGCAGCCGGGACAGGTGGGAAAAACTGTTTTTT.

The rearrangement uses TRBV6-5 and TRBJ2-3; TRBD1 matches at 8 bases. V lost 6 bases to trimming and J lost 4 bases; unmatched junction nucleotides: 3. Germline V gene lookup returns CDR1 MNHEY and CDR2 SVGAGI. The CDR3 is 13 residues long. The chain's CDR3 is CASSPDRADTQYF. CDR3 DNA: TGTGCCAGCAGCCCGGACAGGGCAGATACGCAGTATTTT.